This TCR beta chain was identified in a study of T cell changes during pregnancy in multiple sclerosis. TCRdb's table, derived via immunoSEQ multiplex PCR, lists solely in-frame clones and lacks some. The table has more than 11,000 clones, approximately 93% seen once. This CDR3 has 15 residues. V lost 4 bases and J lost 9, with 17 bases in between. Per the germline V gene, CDR1 is SGHKS and CDR2 is YYEKEE (reference sequence). The chain links TRBV5-5 to TRBJ1-6, with TRBD1 as a possible D gene (6 bases). This material consisted of peripheral blood, taken in the second trimester of pregnancy. The sequence came from a female donor in good health, enrolled as a control in a pregnancy study. The CDR3 DNA is TGTGCCAGCAGCCCTATACAGGGAGAGAGTTCACCCCTCCACTTT. Protein product: CASSPIQGESSPLHF. Together with reference TRBV5-5 and TRBJ1-6, the CDR3 gives the full variable domain: DAGVTQSPTHLIKTRGQQVTLRCSPISGHKSVSWYQQVLGQGPQFIFQYYEKEERGRGNFPDRFSARQFPNYSSELNVNALLLGDSALYLCASSPIQGESSPLHFGNGTRLTVT.